This T cell receptor beta chain was captured by sequencing in a study of T cells in localized non-small cell lung cancer. The germline V and J ends were trimmed by 7 bases and 2 bases, with 24 bases remaining between them. Germline V gives CDR1 MDHEN, CDR2 SYDVKM. This CDR3 is built from 17 residues. Broader study findings: Tumor samples were not multi-region, leaving intratumor heterogeneity unexcluded. Adjacent uninvolved lung tissue had the highest T cell clonality, exceeding tumor.

As for this clone: What it binds is not known.

Only in-frame clones appear in the TCRdb table, and some are missing; sequencing was by immunoSEQ multiplex PCR. The sample lists under 20,000 clones, over 75% occurring once. This sequence was found in an older female donor with stage III squamous cell lung carcinoma. The input for sequencing was peripheral blood, taken before any cancer treatment. The chain combines TRBV28 with TRBJ2-7; D is undetermined. The CDR3 region is CASTARSGRPLTYEQYF. The CDR3 coding sequence is TGTGCCAGCACCGCTCGGAGTGGAAGGCCTCTTACCTACGAGCAGTACTTC.